Listed below are T cell receptor beta chains from one sample, sequenced in a study of patients and donors after allogeneic stem cell transplantation. Via MiXCR, TCRdb re-called the RT-PCR reads, giving one row per CDR3 protein. Of about a million distinct CDR3 sequences in the sample, about a sixth were seen once. The sequenced material came from blood, either unsorted or a sorted T cell fraction (not recorded which). These receptors all come from a human donor who was either an allogeneic HSCT recipient or a stem cell or donor lymphocyte infusion donor (not recorded which). It is not recorded whose cells these are; they may come from a transplant donor. The conserved cysteine and the conserved F or W are not part of the CDR3 here. D genes are given only for firm matches.

j_gene,d_gene,v_gene,CDR3aa
TRBJ1-2,TRBD1,TRBV2,ASSTTGGNYGYT
TRBJ1-1,TRBD1,TRBV12-3/TRBV12-4,ASRPRQGRTEAF
TRBJ2-7,-,TRBV20-1,SARRGLGYEQY
TRBJ1-2,-,TRBV2,ASSKSGHSNYGYT
TRBJ2-1,TRBD2,TRBV12-3/TRBV12-4,ASTVAGGTNEQF
TRBJ2-2,-,TRBV7-2,ASSLSGWDTGELF
TRBJ2-7,-,TRBV28,ASKDIAAEQY
TRBJ1-5,-,TRBV12-3/TRBV12-4,ASSSLGSQPQH
TRBJ1-1,TRBD1,TRBV19,ASSTQGQGRRAF
TRBJ2-5,-,TRBV6-2/TRBV6-3,ASLRSSAGETQY
TRBJ2-3,-,TRBV6-5,ASSYEGAGTDTQY
TRBJ2-2,TRBD1,TRBV24-1,ATSDPTGERGTGELF
TRBJ1-1,-,TRBV6-1,ASSPLQWGTEAF
TRBJ2-3,-,TRBV7-9,ASRRRSTDTQY